The 10 T cell receptor beta chains below were found in one sample sequenced in a study of T cells in Graves' hyperthyroidism and ophthalmopathy. It was RNA transcripts that yielded the amplified TCR beta CDR3 regions. Initially, a first-round RT-PCR of the TCR CDR3 employed the HTBI primer set. Each CDR3 protein is one row after TCRdb ran MiXCR on the multiplex PCR reads. This sample has 250,000 to 300,000 distinct CDR3 sequences; 12% to 15% occur once, and the top ten carry 7.9%. The specimen was blood. The receptors shown here come from a woman aged 35 to 49 with Graves' hyperthyroidism.

This clonotype has ten or more counts. The chain joins TRBV10-3 to TRBJ2-3, with 13 bases lining up with TRBD2. The J segment lost 4 bases and the V segment lost 10 bases, leaving 8 bases of the junction unmatched. The CDR3 totals 15 residues. Germline assignment: CDR1 ENHRY and CDR2 SYGVKD. The CDR3 DNA follows: TGTGCCACCCGGACTAGCGGGAGCGAGGCAGATACGCAGTATTTT. This encodes CATRTSGSEADTQYF.

This clonotype was seen ten or more times. The chain uses TRBV20-1 and TRBJ2-1; 11 bases map to TRBD2. Germline V lookup: CDR1 DFQATT, CDR2 SNEGSKA (reference sequence). V was clipped by 0 bases and J by 9 bases; unmatched bases: 10. The CDR3 has 16 residues. Written as DNA, the CDR3 is TGCAGTGCTAGAGATCCACTAGCGGGAGCGAGAGGTGAGCAGTTCTTC. Amino acids: CSARDPLAGARGEQFF.

Comments on this clonotype: This may stem from a read error, because a much larger clone lies one nucleotide away. A read error is likely, as this CDR3 ends without the conserved phenylalanine or tryptophan. In nucleotides, the CDR3 is TGTGCCAGCTCACCGGGACGGATGAACACTGAAGCTTTCCTT. This gives the protein CASSPGRMNTEAFL. The genes are TRBV18 and TRBJ1-1, with D perhaps matching TRBD1 (5 bases). The CDR3 loop spans 14 amino acids. Germline assignment: CDR1 KGHSH and CDR2 LQKENI. V lost 3 bases and J 0 bases, leaving 8 bases between the germline ends.

This clonotype was counted many times. The rearrangement uses TRBV4-1 and TRBJ1-2; D gene unclear. V was cut by 4 bases and J by 0 bases, with 12 bases left in between. Germline V lookup: CDR1 MGHRA, CDR2 YSYEKL. The CDR3 is 15 residues long. The DNA of the CDR3 is TGCGCCAGCAGCCCCCGGCACCCAGCTAACTATGGCTACACCTTC. Protein: CASSPRHPANYGYTF.

This clonotype came up many times. The chain employs TRBV6-6 and TRBJ1-5, with a possible D match to TRBD1 (5 bases). The CDR3 contains 15 residues. Germline-derived CDR1 and CDR2 are MNHNY and SVGAGI (reference sequence). V lost 0 bases to trimming and J lost 1 base, with 7 bases between them. The CDR3 reads CASSYSGESNQPQHF. DNA of the CDR3: TGTGCCAGCAGTTACTCAGGGGAGAGCAATCAGCCCCAGCATTTT.

The sample holds a few counts of this clonotype. The chain recombines TRBV28 with TRBJ2-3; tentatively, D is TRBD2 (6 bases). The germline V gene encodes CDR1 MDHEN and CDR2 SYDVKM. Trimming removed 8 bases from V and 0 bases from J, with 15 bases in between. This CDR3 comprises 15 residues. Here the CDR3 DNA reads TGTGCCAGCGGCTCAGGAGGGCTTAGCACAGATACGCAGTATTTT. It yields the protein CASGSGGLSTDTQYF.

This clonotype appeared many times. The chain couples TRBV12-3 or TRBV12-4 to TRBJ2-1, with no clear D. The germline V and J ends were trimmed by 2 bases and 2 bases, with 4 bases remaining between them. The CDR3 spans 13 residues. DNA of the CDR3: TGTGCCAGCAGTTTATACCCCTACAATGAGCAGTTCTTC. Translated: CASSLYPYNEQFF.

This clonotype was seen many times. V and J are TRBV30 and TRBJ1-5; weak D call: TRBD1 (5 bases). The CDR3 totals 14 residues. Trimming pared 0 bases from V and 5 bases from J, leaving 11 bases between. CDR1 is GTSNPN, CDR2 SVGIG, per germline (reference sequence). The CDR3 loop reads CAWSVGGAHQPQHF. CDR3 in DNA: TGTGCCTGGAGTGTAGGAGGGGCACATCAGCCCCAGCATTTT.

This clonotype was found many times. The rearrangement joins TRBV12-3 or TRBV12-4 to TRBJ2-5, with 10 bases that match TRBD2. The CDR3 loop spans 15 amino acids. V trimming: 3 bases; J trimming: 5 bases; junction bases outside the gene matches: 6. This chain's CDR3 is CASSFISGGGETQYF. For the CDR3, the DNA is TGTGCCAGCAGTTTTATCAGCGGGGGGGGTGAGACCCAGTACTTC.

This clonotype was recorded at least ten times. The genes are TRBV24-1 and TRBJ1-2; 7 bases map to TRBD1. The CDR3 totals 13 residues. V lost 6 bases, J lost 2 bases, and 2 bases stayed unmatched. Germline CDR1 KGHDR, CDR2 SFDVKD. The DNA of the CDR3 is TGTGCCACCAGTCCGGGACAGAACTATGGCTACACCTTC. Translating gives CATSPGQNYGYTF.